Each of the 27 T cell receptor beta chains below was sequenced from the same sample in a study of CD8 T cells in Susac syndrome. Random hexamers were used to reverse transcribe the RNA input (roughly 0.5 to 1 ug). TCRdb reprocessed the immunoSEQ multiplex PCR reads with MiXCR, giving one entry per CDR3 protein. Altogether 150,000 to 200,000 distinct CDR3 sequences are present, approximately 94% being singletons, with the ten largest covering 0.075% to 0.095%. Source material: CD4+ T cells from PBMCs. The receptors come from a human donor with multiple sclerosis.

The chain employs TRBV2 and TRBJ1-1, with D unresolved. The V gene lost 6 bases and the J gene lost 0 bases, with 11 bases spanning the gap. The CDR3 totals 14 residues. CDR1 is SNHLY, CDR2 FYNNEI, per germline. CDR3 DNA sequence: TGTGCCAGCAGACCACAGCTGATGAACACTGAAGCTTTCTTT. This sequence encodes CASRPQLMNTEAFF.

The chain employs TRBV19 and TRBJ1-6; TRBD1 might be the D (5 bases). Looked up from germline, CDR1 is LNHDA and CDR2 is SQIVND (reference sequence). The CDR3 is 16 amino acids. The V end lost 1 base, the J end lost 10 bases, and 17 bases lay between the germline ends. CDR3 loop: CASSIAYRQPRSPLHF. Here the CDR3 DNA reads TGTGCCAGTAGTATAGCATACAGGCAGCCGCGATCACCCCTCCACTTT.

This CDR3 reads CASSLGARNYGYTF. CDR3 DNA sequence: TGTGCCAGCTCACTAGGAGCTCGGAACTATGGCTACACCTTC. This chain connects TRBV18 to TRBJ1-2; D gene uncertain. Trimming removed 4 bases from V and 2 bases from J, with 11 bases in between. This CDR3 contains 14 residues. Germline lookup yields CDR1 KGHSH and CDR2 LQKENI.

This clonotype was seen only once. V gene TRBV24-1 combines with J gene TRBJ1-2; D call uncertain. This CDR3 region has 13 residues. Germline loops: CDR1 KGHDR, CDR2 SFDVKD. The CDR3 sequence: CGPPVKDNYGYTF. CDR3 nucleotide sequence: TGTGGGCCCCCTGTCAAAGATAACTATGGCTACACCTTC.

The chain has TRBV7-3 and TRBJ2-1; 7 bases match TRBD2. CDR3 length equals 14 residues. Trimming took 2 bases from V and 7 from J; bases not matched to a gene: 5. Germline V gives CDR1 SGHTA, CDR2 FQGTGA. The CDR3 DNA follows: TGTGCCAGCAGCTTACAAGAGGGAGGGAATGAGCAGTTCTTC. Its translation: CASSLQEGGNEQFF.

This sequence joins TRBV7-9 and TRBJ2-1, with 9 bases identical to TRBD2. The germline V gene has CDR1 SEHNR and CDR2 FQNEAQ (reference sequence). This CDR3 is 18 amino acids long. V shed 1 base, J shed 0 bases, and the junction held 7 bases outside the gene matches. CDR3 region: CASSLVAGASSSYNEQFF. In DNA, the CDR3 is TGTGCCAGCAGCTTAGTAGCGGGGGCCTCGAGCTCCTACAATGAGCAGTTCTTC.

V usage is TRBV6-5 and J usage is TRBJ1-1; D gene uncertain. The V gene's germline CDR1 is MNHEY and CDR2 SVGAGI. The CDR3 covers 14 residues. The V end was cut by 5 bases, the J end by 5 bases, with 15 bases between. In DNA form, the CDR3 reads TGTGCCAGCAGTACCCCGCGACGTCGGACTGAAGCTTTCTTT. It yields the protein CASSTPRRRTEAFF.

This chain uses TRBV21-1 with TRBJ2-4. TRBV21-1 is a documented pseudogene. The CDR3 loop spans 15 amino acids. CDR3 DNA sequence: TGTGCCAGCGGTGTACTGACGGGGGCCAAAAACATTCAGTACTTC. It translates to CASGVLTGAKNIQYF.

The chain recombines TRBV29-1 with TRBJ2-1, with 7 positions matching TRBD1. Losses at the gene ends were 7 bases for V and 4 bases for J; bases not matched to a gene: 13. The V gene's germline CDR1 is SQVTM and CDR2 ANQGSEA. CDR3 size: 15 residues. The CDR3 region is CSARTGSGLYNEQFF. The CDR3 DNA is TGCAGCGCCCGGACAGGATCTGGACTTTACAATGAGCAGTTCTTC.

The chain joins TRBV5-6 to TRBJ1-1, with D possibly matching TRBD1 (5 bases). The V and J ends lost 0 bases and 10 bases respectively, with 13 bases between them. Germline V CDR1 and CDR2: SGHDT, YYEEEE. The CDR3 length is 13 residues. CDR3 sequence (DNA): TGTGCCAGCAGCTTGGCCTATGGAGGGGTAGCTTTCTTT. Translation: CASSLAYGGVAFF.

DNA of the CDR3: TGTGCCTGGAGTTGGGGGACAGGGGAGATGAGGCCTTTCTTT. It specifies CAWSWGTGEMRPFF. V is TRBV30 and J is TRBJ1-1; 10 nucleotides line up with TRBD1. The CDR3 spans 14 residues. V was pared by 2 bases and J by 12 bases, with 12 bases of the junction left unmatched. Germline CDR1 is GTSNPN and CDR2 is SVGIG (reference sequence).

This chain links TRBV7-8 with TRBJ1-1; D might be TRBD1 (5 bases). This CDR3 spans 13 amino acids. Germline CDR1 reads SGHVS; CDR2 reads FQNEAQ. Trimming took 6 bases from V and 4 from J, leaving 12 bases between them. The CDR3 loop is CASRIQEGTEAFF. DNA for the CDR3: TGTGCCAGCAGGATACAGGAAGGCACTGAAGCTTTCTTT. Based on the CDR3 plus reference TRBV7-8 and TRBJ1-1, the full variable domain is GAGVSQSPRYKVAKRGQDVALRCDPISGHVSLFWYQQALGQGPEFLTYFQNEAQLDKSGLPSDRFFAERPEGSVSTLKIQRTQQEDSAVYLCASRIQEGTEAFFGQGTRLTVV.

V gene TRBV5-4 combines with J gene TRBJ2-1; no clear D gene. This CDR3 is built from 14 residues. V lost 2 bases and J lost 9, with 15 bases in between. Germline CDR1 reads SGHNT; CDR2 reads YYREEE (reference sequence). The CDR3 loop is CASSLSSRTGEQFF. CDR3 nucleotides: TGTGCCAGCAGCTTATCCTCTAGAACTGGTGAGCAGTTCTTC.

A single count supports this clonotype. The V gene is TRBV29-1, the J gene TRBJ2-1; 7 bases fit TRBD2. V gave up 7 bases and J gave up 4 bases; unmatched junction bases: 7. CDR3 length: 13 amino acids. Germline CDR1 reads SQVTM; CDR2 reads ANQGSEA. The CDR3 coding sequence is TGCAGCGCTGGACTAGATAAATACAATGAGCAGTTCTTC. Protein sequence: CSAGLDKYNEQFF.

V and J are TRBV5-1 and TRBJ2-5, with 8 bases that match TRBD2. Looked up from germline, CDR1 is SGHRS and CDR2 is YFSETQ. The CDR3 has 17 residues. V lost 0 bases and J lost 1; bases outside the gene matches: 8. The CDR3 nucleotides are TGCGCCAGCAGCTTGGCGGGCGGGAGGCCGCGCCAAGAGACCCAGTACTTC. Protein product: CASSLAGGRPRQETQYF.

J is TRBJ2-7 and V is TRBV20-1; TRBD1 agrees at 8 bases. Germline V lookup: CDR1 DFQATT, CDR2 SNEGSKA (reference sequence). The CDR3 loop spans 12 amino acids. The CDR3 nucleotides read TGCAGGCCAACAGGGGGAGAAGGCGAGCAGTACTTC. It codes for CRPTGGEGEQYF.

The chain combines TRBV19 with TRBJ2-3; D possibly corresponds to TRBD1 (6 bases). CDR3 length equals 15 residues. CDR1 is LNHDA, CDR2 SQIVND, per germline (reference sequence). The germline V and J ends were trimmed by 7 bases and 0 bases, with 14 bases remaining between them. CDR3 sequence: CASTDRSGSTDTQYF. Here the CDR3 DNA reads TGTGCCAGTACCGACAGGAGCGGCAGCACAGATACGCAGTATTTT.

The rearrangement links TRBV29-1 to TRBJ1-1; D not resolved. V shed 7 bases and J shed 1 base, with 4 bases lying between them. Looked up from germline, CDR1 is SQVTM and CDR2 is ANQGSEA. The CDR3 spans 10 residues. Here the CDR3 reads CSARNTEAFF. CDR3 in DNA: TGCAGCGCCCGGAACACTGAAGCTTTCTTT.

This rearrangement joins TRBV7-2 to TRBJ2-7; D remains unclear. The germline CDR1 and CDR2 sequences are SGHTA and FQGNSA. V gave up 6 bases and J gave up 6 bases, with 15 bases separating them. The CDR3 contains 13 residues. The CDR3 nucleotides are TGTGCCAGCAGTCATAACGGCCTAGGCGAGCAGTACTTC. It yields the protein CASSHNGLGEQYF.

The rearrangement joins TRBV28 to TRBJ1-1; 7 positions match TRBD1. The CDR3 consists of 18 residues. After removal of 3 bases from V and 7 bases from J, the junction contained 20 bases not matched to a gene. Germline-derived CDR1 and CDR2 are MDHEN and SYDVKM. The CDR3 reads CASSLIRYETGTVSEAFF. CDR3 nucleotide sequence: TGTGCCAGCAGTTTGATCCGATATGAAACCGGGACAGTCAGTGAAGCTTTCTTT.

CDR3 nucleotide sequence: TGTGCCAGCAGCCGCTCGGGACAGGGGAATGAAAAACTGTTTTTT. Translated, it gives CASSRSGQGNEKLFF. The gene calls are TRBV5-4 and TRBJ1-4; 10 bases line up with TRBD1. Per the germline V gene, CDR1 is SGHNT and CDR2 is YYREEE (reference sequence). V lost 4 bases, J lost 5 bases, and 5 bases stayed unmatched. This CDR3 comprises 15 residues.

This rearrangement joins TRBV27 to TRBJ1-1, with 7 bases identical to TRBD1. The J segment lost 5 bases and the V segment lost 6 bases, leaving 12 bases of the junction unmatched. Germline V gene lookup returns CDR1 MNHEY and CDR2 SMNVEV (reference sequence). The CDR3 consists of 15 residues. The chain's CDR3 is CASRTDRARGTEAFF. In DNA form, the CDR3 reads TGTGCCAGCAGAACCGACAGGGCCCGGGGGACTGAAGCTTTCTTT.

The chain recombines TRBV6-6 with TRBJ2-2; either TRBD1 or TRBD2 may fit D (6 bases each). CDR3 length equals 16 residues. The V end was cut by 7 bases, the J end by 1 base, with 16 bases between. The germline V gene encodes CDR1 MNHNY and CDR2 SVGAGI (reference sequence). DNA for the CDR3: TGTGCCAGCACTCAAGCAGGAGGGGGGAACACCGGGGAGCTGTTTTTT. This codes for CASTQAGGGNTGELFF.

CDR3 sequence: CASSLTFWGNEQFF. The CDR3 nucleotides are TGTGCCAGCAGCTTAACGTTCTGGGGCAATGAGCAGTTCTTC. This chain uses TRBV7-3 with TRBJ2-1, with no clear D. The CDR3 runs 14 residues. Per the germline V gene, CDR1 is SGHTA and CDR2 is FQGTGA. Trimming stripped 0 bases from V and 6 bases from J, with 9 bases between. The complete variable domain, with remaining parts taken from reference TRBV7-3 and TRBJ2-1, reads GAGVSQTPSNKVTEKGKYVELRCDPISGHTALYWYRQSLGQGPEFLIYFQGTGAADDSGLPNDRFFAVRPEGSVSTLKIQRTERGDSAVYLCASSLTFWGNEQFFGPGTRLTVL.

This clonotype was found once. CDR3 amino acids: CASSVGPLNTIYF. The CDR3 DNA sequence: TGTGCCAGCAGCGTAGGCCCTCTAAACACCATATATTTT. V and J are TRBV9 and TRBJ1-3; no reliable D call. The germline V and J ends were trimmed by 0 bases and 6 bases, with 7 bases remaining between them. The CDR3 contains 13 residues. CDR1 is SGDLS and CDR2 is YYNGEE in the germline V gene.

The CDR3 here is CAWLWTRGEAFF. In DNA form, the CDR3 reads TGTGCCTGGCTCTGGACGAGAGGGGAAGCTTTCTTT. V is TRBV30 and J is TRBJ1-1; D call uncertain. Trimming took off 5 bases at V and 8 bases at J, with 15 bases between the two ends. This CDR3 has 12 residues. CDR1 is GTSNPN and CDR2 is SVGIG in the germline V gene (reference sequence).

The chain couples TRBV5-6 to TRBJ2-4; D perhaps matches TRBD2 (5 bases). Looked up from germline, CDR1 is SGHDT and CDR2 is YYEEEE. Trimming took off 3 bases at V and 0 bases at J, with 13 bases between the two ends. CDR3 length equals 16 residues. The CDR3 coding sequence is TGTGCCAGCAGCTACTTTGCGGAGGTAGCCAAAAACATTCAGTACTTC. It codes for CASSYFAEVAKNIQYF.